What follows are 22 T cell receptor beta chains derived from one specimen sequenced in a study of response to subunit inactivated influenza vaccine. TCRdb re-analysed the RT-PCR reads in MiXCR, keeping a single row per CDR3 protein. Of 650,000 to 800,000 distinct CDR3 sequences listed, approximately 15% are singletons. The specimen was PBMCs from blood, collected less than 15 days before vaccination. The source of these receptors is a man in his forties or fifties who received an inactivated influenza vaccine.

The chain combines TRBV7-6 with TRBJ2-2; 9 nucleotides line up with TRBD1. The length of the CDR3 is 19 residues. V was pared by 1 base and J by 6 bases, with 15 bases of the junction left unmatched. Germline V gene sequence: CDR1 SGHVS, CDR2 FNYEAQ. The DNA for the CDR3 is TGTGCCAGCAGCTTAGTGACGGCTGGAACAGGGGGCAGCCCCGGGGAGCTGTTTTTT. Its translation: CASSLVTAGTGGSPGELFF.

This clonotype was seen a few times. V gene TRBV12-3 or TRBV12-4 combines with J gene TRBJ2-1; the D gene is possibly TRBD2 (6 bases). CDR3 size: 14 residues. The germline V and J ends were trimmed by 1 base and 8 bases, with 12 bases remaining between them. In nucleotides, the CDR3 is TGTGCCAGCAGTTTAGGAGGGGAGGACTATGAGCAGTTCTTC. It yields the protein CASSLGGEDYEQFF.

This clonotype was seen repeatedly, ten times or more. The chain uses TRBV14 and TRBJ1-4; D might be TRBD1 (5 bases). The CDR3 loop spans 14 amino acids. V was clipped by 0 bases and J by 12 bases, with 14 bases between them. CDR1 and CDR2 (germline): SGHDN, FVKESK. For the CDR3, the DNA is TGTGCCAGCAGCCAAGATCTCGTCGGCAGGGAACTGTTTTTT. It encodes CASSQDLVGRELFF.

This clonotype showed up just a few times. The rearrangement joins TRBV20-1 to TRBJ1-1, with 8 bases matching TRBD1. Trimming took 4 bases from V and 1 from J; bases not matched to a gene: 5. The CDR3 totals 14 residues. Looked up from germline, CDR1 is DFQATT and CDR2 is SNEGSKA (reference sequence). The CDR3 spells CSAMQGASNTEAFF. The CDR3 coding sequence is TGCAGTGCTATGCAGGGGGCTTCGAACACTGAAGCTTTCTTT.

The chain has TRBV5-1 and TRBJ2-1; TRBD2 matches at 12 bases. From germline, CDR1 is SGHRS and CDR2 YFSETQ. V trimming: 0 bases; J trimming: 6 bases; junction bases outside the gene matches: 4. This CDR3 is built from 16 residues. In DNA form, the CDR3 reads TGCGCCAGCAGCTTGGGTACTAGCGGGAGGAGCAATGAGCAGTTCTTC. It codes for CASSLGTSGRSNEQFF.

The chain couples TRBV3-1 to TRBJ1-2, with D unresolved. Trimming shortened V by 3 bases and J by 7 bases, and 15 bases separated the two germline ends. The CDR3 is made up of 14 amino acids. CDR1 is LGHDT, CDR2 YNNKEL, per germline (reference sequence). The CDR3 here is CASSQTRISGGYTF. In DNA form, the CDR3 reads TGTGCCAGCAGCCAGACTCGGATATCGGGTGGCTACACCTTC.

The chain links TRBV11-2 to TRBJ2-3, with 16 bases fitting TRBD2. The CDR3 runs 18 residues. CDR1 and CDR2 from the germline V gene are SGHAT and FQNNGV. V was pared by 5 bases and J by 8 bases, with 13 bases of the junction left unmatched. The CDR3 DNA sequence: TGTGCCAGCAGCCCCTTTTCCGGGACTAGCGGGGGGGTGGCTACGCAGTATTTT. This sequence encodes CASSPFSGTSGGVATQYF.

The chain is built from TRBV27 and TRBJ1-2, with D tentatively TRBD1 (6 bases). This CDR3 spans 13 amino acids. V was clipped by 1 base and J by 9 bases, with 12 bases between them. Germline V gene data show CDR1 as MNHEY and CDR2 as SMNVEV (reference sequence). The CDR3 region has the DNA TGTGCCAGCAGTTTATTAGGACAGAAGCGCTACACCTTC. This gives the protein CASSLLGQKRYTF.

This clonotype was detected a few times. V is TRBV28 and J is TRBJ2-2, with 7 bases that match TRBD1. After removal of 5 bases from V and 6 bases from J, the junction contained 9 bases not matched to a gene. The CDR3 extends over 15 amino acids. CDR1 and CDR2 (germline): MDHEN, SYDVKM. In DNA form, the CDR3 reads TGTGCCAGCAGTCCCCCCCACAGGGGACCCGGGGAGCTGTTTTTT. It yields the protein CASSPPHRGPGELFF.

The chain has TRBV29-1 and TRBJ1-1; D gene unclear. The CDR3 is 14 residues long. V lost 0 bases, J lost 0 bases, and 8 bases lay in between. CDR1 is SQVTM and CDR2 is ANQGSEA in the germline V gene. CDR3 residues: CSVEEGTMNTEAFF. In DNA, the CDR3 is TGCAGCGTTGAAGAGGGTACGATGAACACTGAAGCTTTCTTT.

The J gene is TRBJ2-3, the V gene TRBV7-2; 11 bases match TRBD2. Germline values: CDR1 SGHTA, CDR2 FQGNSA. This CDR3 has 18 amino acids. V lost 0 bases, J lost 3 bases, and 8 bases stayed unmatched. DNA for the CDR3: TGTGCCAGCAGCTTAGCTCGGAGTAGCGGGAGGGCAACAGATACGCAGTATTTT. As protein: CASSLARSSGRATDTQYF.

The chain couples TRBV2 to TRBJ2-2; a possible D gene is TRBD2 (5 bases). V lost 11 bases, J lost 0 bases, and 25 bases lay in between. This CDR3 region has 18 residues. Germline V gene data show CDR1 as SNHLY and CDR2 as FYNNEI. The DNA for the CDR3 is TGTGCCCTCAGTCGTCACCCCGGTCGCGGGCCGAACACCGGGGAGCTGTTTTTT. This gives the protein CALSRHPGRGPNTGELFF.

The table lists this clonotype with a few counts. The V gene is TRBV20-1, the J gene TRBJ2-7, with D unclear. Per germline, CDR1 DFQATT and CDR2 SNEGSKA (reference sequence). V was trimmed by 6 bases and J by 5 bases, leaving 14 bases between them. This CDR3 contains 12 residues. The CDR3 coding sequence is TGCAGTGCCATCCTTTACCTTGACGAGCAGTACTTC. Residues: CSAILYLDEQYF.

This clonotype was picked up many times. The chain recombines TRBV12-3 or TRBV12-4 with TRBJ2-4; D gene unclear. Trimming removed 5 bases from V and 1 base from J, with 6 bases in between. This CDR3 has 13 amino acids. CDR3 bases: TGTGCCAGCAGTCCCCGGGCCAAAAACATTCAGTACTTC. Translated: CASSPRAKNIQYF.

This clonotype was seen only a few times. CDR3 sequence: CASSLGLEPSYEQYF. The CDR3 DNA reads as TGTGCCAGCAGCTTGGGGCTAGAGCCCTCCTACGAGCAGTACTTC. The chain carries TRBV5-5 and TRBJ2-7; no clear D. CDR3 length: 15 amino acids. The V and J ends lost 0 bases and 0 bases respectively, with 10 bases between them. CDR1 SGHKS and CDR2 YYEKEE come from the germline V gene (reference sequence).

This clonotype was seen a few times. V usage is TRBV12-3 or TRBV12-4 and J usage is TRBJ2-7; no clear D. The CDR3 sequence is 14 residues long. Trimming took 4 bases from V and 3 from J, leaving 13 bases between them. Here the CDR3 reads CASSSRLGRYEQYF. DNA for the CDR3: TGTGCCAGCAGTTCTAGGTTAGGACGCTACGAGCAGTACTTC.

V gene TRBV27 combines with J gene TRBJ2-1; TRBD2 aligns across 8 bases. The CDR3 runs to 17 residues. CDR1 and CDR2 (germline): MNHEY, SMNVEV (reference sequence). J lost 2 bases, V lost 6 bases, and 12 bases had no gene match. Here the CDR3 DNA reads TGTGCCAGCAGGCTTTCCGGGACTAGTGGGACCTACAATGAGCAGTTCTTC. Amino acid sequence: CASRLSGTSGTYNEQFF.

A few counts support this clonotype. The CDR3 DNA sequence: TGCGCCAGCAGCCGAAGCCGGGGTGAAGAGCAGTACTTC. Protein sequence: CASSRSRGEEQYF. V and J are TRBV4-1 and TRBJ2-7, with a weak D call TRBD2 (5 bases). The CDR3 spans 13 residues. The germline V and J ends were trimmed by 4 bases and 7 bases, with 14 bases remaining between them. Germline CDR1 is MGHRA and CDR2 is YSYEKL.

This clonotype has ten or more counts. The chain couples TRBV18 to TRBJ2-5; 8 bases match TRBD2. The CDR3 runs 14 residues. Germline V lookup: CDR1 KGHSH, CDR2 LQKENI. The V segment lost 4 bases and the J segment 0 bases; nucleotides outside the gene matches: 1. This CDR3 is CASSLAGNQETQYF. Here the CDR3 DNA reads TGTGCCAGCTCACTAGCGGGGAACCAAGAGACCCAGTACTTC.

The chain recombines TRBV7-2 with TRBJ2-5, with D perhaps matching TRBD2 (7 bases). CDR1 and CDR2 (germline): SGHTA, FQGNSA. Trimming stripped 10 bases from V and 4 bases from J, with 19 bases between. CDR3 length: 14 amino acids. The CDR3 reads CATSKGGAGETQYF. CDR3 DNA: TGTGCCACCTCCAAAGGGGGGGCCGGAGAGACCCAGTACTTC. Combining the CDR3 with reference TRBV7-2 and TRBJ2-5 gives the whole variable domain GAGVSQSPSNKVTEKGKDVELRCDPISGHTALYWYRQSLGQGLEFLIYFQGNSAPDKSGLPSDRFSAERTGGSVSTLTIQRTQQEDSAVYLCATSKGGAGETQYFGPGTRLLVL.

The genes are TRBV5-4 and TRBJ2-6; TRBD2 matches 8 bases. CDR3 length: 18 residues. V lost 0 bases to trimming and J lost 0 bases; unmatched junction nucleotides: 5. Germline CDR1 reads SGHNT; CDR2 reads YYREEE (reference sequence). CDR3 residues: CASSLVRGDSSGANVLTF. In DNA, the CDR3 is TGTGCCAGCAGCTTGGTGCGGGGGGATTCCTCTGGGGCCAACGTCCTGACTTTC.

A few counts support this clonotype. The chain couples TRBV18 to TRBJ2-7, with 7 bases fitting TRBD2. Trimming removed 2 bases from V and 3 bases from J; junction bases left unmatched: 7. The germline CDR1 and CDR2 sequences are KGHSH and LQKENI. The CDR3 totals 15 residues. DNA for the CDR3: TGTGCCAGCTCACCATTGGGGGGGAACAGCTACGAGCAGTACTTC. The encoded protein is CASSPLGGNSYEQYF.